This paragraph reports one T cell receptor beta chain. The sample is drawn from a study of blood T cell repertoires in COVID-19. This CDR3 region has 13 residues. Germline assignment: CDR1 SNHLY and CDR2 FYNNEI. With 6 bases removed from V and 2 bases from J, the gap between germline ends came to 10 bases. The repertoire was sequenced with immunoSEQ multiplex PCR; TCRdb's copy has only in-frame clones and lacks some. The sample lists approximately 13,000 clones, about four fifths occurring once. This TCR derives from a woman in her fifties or sixties with acute or convalescent COVID-19. The chain combines TRBV2 with TRBJ1-1, with a weak D call TRBD1 (5 bases). Sequencing was done on a sample of peripheral blood. The CDR3 spells CASRTEINTEAFF. For the CDR3, the DNA is TGTGCCAGCAGGACAGAAATCAACACTGAAGCTTTCTTT. Supplemented by reference TRBV2 and TRBJ1-1, the full variable domain reads EPEVTQTPSHQVTQMGQEVILRCVPISNHLYFYWYRQILGQKVEFLVSFYNNEISEKSEIFDDQFSVERPDGSNFTLKIRSTKLEDSAMYFCASRTEINTEAFFGQGTRLTVV.